A single sample is the source of the 15 T cell receptor beta chains below, sequenced in a study of T cells after yellow fever vaccination. TCRdb re-called the 5' RACE reads through MiXCR, storing one row per CDR3 protein. Of under 400,000 distinct CDR3 sequences in the sample, around 13% were seen once. Sequenced material: CD4+ T cells sorted from PBMCs, taken 15 days after the yellow fever booster vaccination. The receptors stem from a man aged 18 to 30 who received the YFV17D yellow fever vaccine.

The rearrangement uses TRBV28 and TRBJ2-7; tentatively, D is TRBD1 or TRBD2 (5 bases each). V dropped 5 bases and J dropped 5 bases, with 16 bases sitting between them. The CDR3 has 14 residues. CDR1 MDHEN and CDR2 SYDVKM come from the germline V gene. The CDR3 reads CASSSPGTRDEQYV. CDR3 bases: TGTGCCAGCAGTAGCCCCGGGACCCGGGACGAGCAGTACGTC.

The chain joins TRBV3-1 to TRBJ2-6; no definite D call. The germline CDR1 and CDR2 sequences are LGHDT and YNNKEL (reference sequence). The CDR3 totals 14 residues. Between the trimmed V and J ends, which lost 1 base and 1 base, there was a span of 2 bases. For the CDR3, the DNA is TGTGCCAGCAGCCAAGGATCTGGGGCCAACGTCCTGACTTTC. Its protein is CASSQGSGANVLTF.

V and J are TRBV24-1 and TRBJ2-3, with a weak D call TRBD1 (5 bases). The CDR3 runs 14 residues. The germline V gene encodes CDR1 KGHDR and CDR2 SFDVKD. The V end was cut by 5 bases, the J end by 1 base, with 9 bases between. The CDR3: CATSGSRGTDTQYF. The CDR3 DNA follows: TGTGCCACCAGTGGCTCCAGGGGCACAGATACGCAGTATTTT.

This clonotype appeared many times. V and J are TRBV5-1 and TRBJ2-3, with a tentative D call TRBD1 (5 bases). The V gene lost 4 bases and the J gene lost 0 bases, with 12 bases spanning the gap. This CDR3 is built from 15 residues. The germline V gene encodes CDR1 SGHRS and CDR2 YFSETQ. The CDR3 bases are TGCGCCAGCAGCCCCTATGACAGCAGCACAGATACGCAGTATTTT. Protein product: CASSPYDSSTDTQYF.

This clonotype was found a few times. The rearrangement links TRBV20-1 to TRBJ2-1, with 10 bases that match TRBD2. J gave up 8 bases and V 3 bases, and 10 bases lay outside the gene matches. Germline lookup yields CDR1 DFQATT and CDR2 SNEGSKA (reference sequence). This CDR3 contains 15 residues. In DNA, the CDR3 is TGCAGTGCTAGCTTCAGCGGGGGGGGCTGGGATGAGCAGTTCTTC. Translated: CSASFSGGGWDEQFF.

This clonotype was counted between two and nine times. The rearrangement links TRBV20-1 to TRBJ1-1, with TRBD1 matching over 9 bases. J lost 3 bases, V lost 3 bases, and 2 bases had no gene match. There are 13 residues in the CDR3. Germline CDR1 and CDR2: DFQATT and SNEGSKA (reference sequence). The CDR3 loop reads CSASRDRDTEAFF. DNA for the CDR3: TGCAGTGCTAGTAGGGACAGGGACACTGAAGCTTTCTTT.

This clonotype came up a few times. CDR3 DNA sequence: TGTGCCAGCACAAAAGGGGGAGGTCAGCCCCAGCATTTT. Amino acids: CASTKGGGQPQHF. The V gene is TRBV7-8, the J gene TRBJ1-5; a possible D gene is TRBD1 (6 bases). This CDR3 comprises 13 residues. V lost 7 bases to trimming and J lost 6 bases, with 13 bases between them. Germline lookup yields CDR1 SGHVS and CDR2 FQNEAQ.

This clonotype was recorded many times. The chain is built from TRBV7-3 and TRBJ2-1; TRBD2 aligns across 12 bases. The germline V gene has CDR1 SGHTA and CDR2 FQGTGA. The V gene end was trimmed by 3 bases and the J gene end by 5 bases; junction bases not matched to a gene: 11. The CDR3 loop spans 18 amino acids. The CDR3 loop is CASSLSPSGGEWDNEQFF. DNA of the CDR3: TGTGCCAGCAGCTTGTCCCCTAGCGGGGGGGAATGGGACAATGAGCAGTTCTTC.

V is TRBV12-3 or TRBV12-4 and J is TRBJ2-1, with D unresolved. This CDR3 has 13 residues. The V and J ends lost 2 bases and 9 bases respectively, with 11 bases between them. CDR3 residues: CASSLLIRVEQFF. The CDR3 DNA reads as TGTGCCAGCAGTTTACTGATCCGGGTTGAGCAGTTCTTC.

In this sample, this clonotype turned up a few times. This rearrangement joins TRBV4-3 to TRBJ2-1, with TRBD2 matching over 8 bases. V lost 0 bases to trimming and J lost 10 bases; unmatched junction nucleotides: 8. The CDR3 contains 15 residues. Germline-derived CDR1 and CDR2 are LGHNA and YSLEER. The DNA for the CDR3 is TGCGCCAGCAGCCAAGATGCCCGGGGGGGGTTCGAGCAGTTCTTC. Protein product: CASSQDARGGFEQFF.

This clonotype was observed at least ten times. This rearrangement joins TRBV10-3 to TRBJ2-7; 8 positions match TRBD1. The CDR3 totals 14 residues. Trimming cost V 6 bases and J 4 bases; bases outside gene matches: 8. Germline values: CDR1 ENHRY, CDR2 SYGVKD. CDR3 region: CAISNRTGFYEQYF. The CDR3 coding sequence is TGTGCCATCAGCAATCGGACAGGGTTTTACGAGCAGTACTTC.

This clonotype occurred a few times. The chain combines TRBV30 with TRBJ2-3, with D unclear. CDR1 GTSNPN and CDR2 SVGIG come from the germline V gene (reference sequence). CDR3 size: 16 residues. V was shortened by 4 bases and J by 1 base, with 18 bases between the two germline ends. The DNA for the CDR3 is TGTGCCTGGAAAGGTCCGGGCAACCGGGGCACAGATACGCAGTATTTT. It yields the protein CAWKGPGNRGTDTQYF.

In its sample, this clonotype was seen a few times. V gene TRBV3-1 combines with J gene TRBJ1-5; D is ambiguous. V was cut by 4 bases and J by 5 bases, with 6 bases left in between. CDR1 is LGHDT and CDR2 is YNNKEL in the germline V gene (reference sequence). This CDR3 is built from 12 residues. Here the CDR3 reads CASSLGYQPQHF. In DNA form, the CDR3 reads TGTGCCAGCAGCCTAGGCTATCAGCCCCAGCATTTT.

This clonotype showed up just a few times. The rearrangement uses TRBV20-1 and TRBJ1-1; unclear D gene. Germline V CDR1 and CDR2: DFQATT, SNEGSKA (reference sequence). The CDR3 is made up of 12 amino acids. V was clipped by 4 bases and J by 7 bases, with 13 bases between them. The CDR3 is CSAKRWEGEAFF. The CDR3 coding sequence is TGCAGTGCTAAAAGGTGGGAGGGTGAAGCTTTCTTT.

V usage is TRBV5-1 and J usage is TRBJ2-3; TRBD1 matches at 7 bases. Germline V gives CDR1 SGHRS, CDR2 YFSETQ. Trimming took 3 bases from V and 0 from J; bases not matched to a gene: 1. This CDR3 is built from 14 residues. The CDR3 nucleotides read TGCGCCAGCAGCTACAGGGGCAGCACAGATACGCAGTATTTT. Amino acid sequence: CASSYRGSTDTQYF.